This T cell receptor beta chain is from a study of patients and donors after allogeneic stem cell transplantation. Germline CDR1 is LGHNA and CDR2 is YNFKEQ. Trimming at V came to 2 bases and at J to 6 bases, leaving 11 bases not matched to a gene. The CDR3 runs to 17 residues. MiXCR, run by TCRdb on the RT-PCR reads, gives a single entry per CDR3 protein. This table holds about 960,000 distinct CDR3 sequences, more than 15% found once. The receptor comes from a human donor who was either an allogeneic HSCT recipient or a stem cell or donor lymphocyte infusion donor (not recorded which). It is not recorded whose cells these are; they may come from a transplant donor. The chain has TRBV4-2 and TRBJ2-3; TRBD2 aligns across 10 bases. Sequenced input: blood, either unsorted or a sorted T cell fraction (not recorded which). The CDR3 sequence: CASSQIIPAGGLDTQYF. In DNA, the CDR3 is TGTGCCAGCAGCCAAATTATCCCAGCGGGGGGGTTGGATACGCAGTATTTT.